These 20 T cell receptor beta chains share one sample of origin, sequenced in a study of blood T cell repertoires in COVID-19. Repertoires were generated with immunoSEQ multiplex PCR, while TCRdb's copy carries only in-frame clones and drops some. The table lists approximately 300,000 clones, under 90% of them singletons. The sequencing input was PBMCs or T cells enriched from blood (not recorded which). All receptors derive from a man in his fifties or sixties who had recovered from COVID-19.

This chain links TRBV28 with TRBJ1-1; D remains ambiguous. The CDR3 has 14 residues. The germline gives CDR1 MDHEN, CDR2 SYDVKM. V was clipped by 2 bases and J by 0 bases, with 7 bases between them. The CDR3 coding sequence is TGTGCCAGCAGTTTAGGGCGAATGAACACTGAAGCTTTCTTT. Protein product: CASSLGRMNTEAFF.

This clone was seen only once. V and J are TRBV19 and TRBJ2-5; 10 nucleotides agree with TRBD1. V shed 3 bases and J 5 bases; nucleotides not matched to a gene: 9. Germline V gives CDR1 LNHDA, CDR2 SQIVND (reference sequence). The CDR3 totals 16 residues. The DNA for the CDR3 is TGTGCCAGTAGTATGCCCCGGGGACAGGGGCGGGAGACCCAGTACTTC. Its protein is CASSMPRGQGRETQYF.

The J gene is TRBJ1-5, the V gene TRBV7-2; the match to TRBD1 covers 12 bases. The CDR3 loop spans 16 amino acids. The V and J ends lost 5 bases and 10 bases, in that order; junction bases with no gene match: 12. The V gene's germline CDR1 is SGHTA and CDR2 FQGNSA. This chain's CDR3 is CASSRRDRGPGQPQHF. In DNA, the CDR3 is TGTGCCAGCAGCAGAAGGGACAGGGGGCCCGGCCAACCCCAGCATTTT.

This clone has just one count. J is TRBJ1-6 and V is TRBV7-9, with D possibly matching TRBD1 (5 bases). The CDR3 has 14 amino acids. The ends were cut back, 0 bases at V and 10 bases at J, with 10 bases in the middle. Germline loops: CDR1 SEHNR, CDR2 FQNEAQ (reference sequence). The chain's CDR3 is CASSLAGGESPLHF. The CDR3 DNA follows: TGTGCCAGCAGCTTAGCGGGAGGGGAGTCACCCCTCCACTTT.

The rearrangement links TRBV28 to TRBJ1-2; 7 bases line up with TRBD1. The V segment lost 6 bases and the J segment 4 bases; nucleotides outside the gene matches: 8. CDR3 length: 14 amino acids. Germline CDR1 reads MDHEN; CDR2 reads SYDVKM. In nucleotides, the CDR3 is TGTGCCAGCAGCGGGACAGTTTTCCTCTATGGCTACACCTTC. As protein: CASSGTVFLYGYTF.

The rearrangement joins TRBV7-9 to TRBJ1-3, with D perhaps matching TRBD1 (6 bases). Per the germline V gene, CDR1 is SEHNR and CDR2 is FQNEAQ (reference sequence). With 6 bases removed from V and 4 bases from J, the gap between germline ends came to 16 bases. The CDR3 has 15 amino acids. The DNA for the CDR3 is TGTGCCAGCAGATCTCCTACAGGGTTAGGAAACACCATATATTTT. Its translation is CASRSPTGLGNTIYF.

The chain has TRBV7-2 and TRBJ1-4; D unresolved. There are 13 residues in the CDR3. V gave up 1 base and J gave up 7 bases, with 7 bases separating them. Germline V gives CDR1 SGHTA, CDR2 FQGNSA. The CDR3 region is CASSLVSGEKLFF. Here the CDR3 DNA reads TGTGCCAGCAGCTTAGTCTCAGGTGAAAAACTGTTTTTT.

This clone appeared once. The chain has TRBV5-1 and TRBJ2-3; a possible D gene is TRBD2 (6 bases). With 4 bases removed from V and 3 bases from J, the gap between germline ends came to 15 bases. The germline CDR1 and CDR2 sequences are SGHRS and YFSETQ. This CDR3 is built from 15 residues. This CDR3 is CASSPDPRGTDTQYF. DNA of the CDR3: TGCGCCAGCAGCCCGGACCCCCGGGGGACAGATACGCAGTATTTT.

This sequence joins TRBV9 and TRBJ2-3, with 10 nucleotides matching TRBD2. The CDR3 loop spans 15 amino acids. Per germline, CDR1 SGDLS and CDR2 YYNGEE. The V segment lost 4 bases and the J segment 4 bases; nucleotides outside the gene matches: 6. CDR3 region: CASSSWTSGPDTQYF. DNA of the CDR3: TGTGCCAGCAGCTCTTGGACTAGCGGCCCAGATACGCAGTATTTT. Complete variable domain (other parts from reference TRBV9 and TRBJ2-3): DSGVTQTPKHLITATGQRVTLRCSPRSGDLSVYWYQQSLDQGLQFLIQYYNGEERAKGNILERFSAQQFPDLHSELNLSSLELGDSALYFCASSSWTSGPDTQYFGPGTRLTVL.

This chain uses TRBV19 with TRBJ1-2, with a weak D call TRBD1 (5 bases). Trimming pared 0 bases from V and 3 bases from J, leaving 11 bases between. CDR1 and CDR2 (germline): LNHDA, SQIVND (reference sequence). The CDR3 is 15 amino acids. The CDR3 DNA sequence: TGTGCCAGTAGTATAGATTCGCAGGGCGACTATGGCTACACCTTC. This codes for CASSIDSQGDYGYTF.

The J gene is TRBJ1-6, the V gene TRBV12-2; the D call TRBD1 from the table was never checked on the DNA. TRBV12-2 is assigned pseudogene status. The CDR3 is made up of 16 amino acids. CDR3 coding DNA: TGTGCAAGTCGCCTTACCGGGACAGGGCTTAATTCACCCCTCCACTTT. It codes for CASRLTGTGLNSPLHF.

J is TRBJ2-5 and V is TRBV5-4, with 10 bases matching TRBD2. CDR3 length: 16 amino acids. Losses at the gene ends were 1 base for V and 5 bases for J; bases not matched to a gene: 8. Germline V gene data show CDR1 as SGHNT and CDR2 as YYREEE (reference sequence). CDR3 in amino acids: CASSLRSGRAHETQYF. As DNA, the CDR3 is TGTGCCAGCAGCTTGAGGAGCGGGAGGGCCCACGAGACCCAGTACTTC.

The rearrangement links TRBV5-1 to TRBJ2-1, with a tentative D call TRBD2 (6 bases). Between the trimmed V and J ends, which lost 4 bases and 5 bases, there was a span of 19 bases. The CDR3 runs 16 residues. The V gene's germline CDR1 is SGHRS and CDR2 YFSETQ. CDR3 residues: CASSPKSSSGDNEQFF. The CDR3 DNA is TGCGCCAGCAGCCCAAAATCGAGTAGCGGCGACAATGAGCAGTTCTTC.

This sequence joins TRBV6-2 or TRBV6-3 and TRBJ2-7; 13 nucleotides agree with TRBD2. The junction had 15 bases not matched to a gene; V was cut back by 0 bases and J by 4 bases. This CDR3 is 20 amino acids long. Germline V gene data show CDR1 as MNHEY and CDR2 as SVGEGT. The CDR3 region is CASSYSVHTWTSGSMYEQYF. The CDR3 DNA reads as TGTGCCAGCAGTTACTCGGTGCACACATGGACTAGCGGGAGCATGTACGAGCAGTACTTC.

The V gene is TRBV3-1 (or the pseudogene TRBV3-2), the J gene TRBJ2-1; 9 nucleotides match TRBD2. The V segment lost 0 bases and the J segment 8 bases; nucleotides outside the gene matches: 5. The CDR3 is 15 residues long. The V gene's germline CDR1 is LGHDT and CDR2 YNNKEL (reference sequence). The CDR3 spells CASSQDWREGYEQFF. The CDR3 DNA sequence: TGTGCCAGCAGCCAAGACTGGCGGGAGGGCTATGAGCAGTTCTTC.

The chain uses TRBV9 and TRBJ1-3; unclear D gene. Trimming pared 0 bases from V and 1 base from J, leaving 5 bases between. CDR1 SGDLS and CDR2 YYNGEE come from the germline V gene. This CDR3 is 14 amino acids long. CDR3 sequence (DNA): TGTGCCAGCAGCGTAGTCGGTTCTGGAAACACCATATATTTT. Protein sequence: CASSVVGSGNTIYF.

V gene TRBV7-2 combines with J gene TRBJ2-2, with a weak D call TRBD2 (6 bases). Trimming pared 1 base from V and 7 bases from J, leaving 13 bases between. The CDR3 runs 15 residues. Germline lookup yields CDR1 SGHTA and CDR2 FQGNSA. This chain's CDR3 is CASSLDGSRGGELFF. CDR3 bases: TGTGCCAGCAGCTTAGACGGGAGTAGGGGCGGGGAGCTGTTTTTT.

The CDR3 DNA follows: TGTGCCAGTAGTATAGATCCAGGGGACAGGGCGAGTGAAGCTTTCTTT. Its protein product is CASSIDPGDRASEAFF. The V gene is TRBV19, the J gene TRBJ1-1; 9 bases are a match to TRBD1. There are 16 residues in the CDR3. The germline V gene encodes CDR1 LNHDA and CDR2 SQIVND (reference sequence). J lost 7 bases, V lost 0 bases, and 9 bases had no gene match.

This clone was observed a handful of times. The chain combines TRBV5-1 with TRBJ1-6, with 8 bases that match TRBD1. Losses at the gene ends were 4 bases for V and 7 bases for J; bases not matched to a gene: 7. CDR1 is SGHRS and CDR2 is YFSETQ in the germline V gene. CDR3 length: 15 amino acids. The DNA for the CDR3 is TGCGCCAGCAGCACTGGACAGGGTTCCAATTCACCCCTCCACTTT. This translates into CASSTGQGSNSPLHF.

The J gene is TRBJ2-5, the V gene TRBV6-5; 9 bases are a match to TRBD1. Unmatched junction bases numbered 10, after V lost 7 bases and J lost 4 bases. This CDR3 is 15 amino acids long. Germline CDR1 reads MNHEY; CDR2 reads SVGAGI. The CDR3 protein is CASIRGQGSLETQYF. CDR3 DNA sequence: TGTGCCAGCATACGAGGACAGGGGTCTTTAGAGACCCAGTACTTC.